The T cell receptor (beta chain) under discussion was sequenced for a study of glioma-infiltrating T cells. The iRepertoire nested amplicon-rescue multiplex PCR amplified TCR alpha and beta CDR3s from RNA. Input was roughly 85-450 ng of tissue mRNA or PBMC total RNA. In TCRdb, the multiplex PCR reads were re-called with MiXCR into one record per CDR3 protein. The sample has roughly 100,000 distinct CDR3 sequences; 25% to 35% are singletons. Of note for this clonotype: Its antigen is currently unknown.

General observations from the study: Gliomas, especially low-grade, showed above-expected tissue-blood divergence; non-neoplastic patients showed below. Very few CDR3 sequences were shared between tissue and blood.

CDR3 length: 13 amino acids. Germline V CDR1 and CDR2: LGHDT, YNNKEL (reference sequence). V dropped 2 bases and J dropped 8 bases, with 12 bases sitting between them. The V call is TRBV3-1, the J call TRBJ1-2; D is ambiguous. This sequence was found in a human donor with low-grade glioma or glioblastoma, undergoing nonglioma brain surgery, or in good health (not recorded which). Sequenced input: glioma tissue, nonneoplastic brain tissue, or PBMCs (not recorded which). The CDR3 protein is CASSQSTGGGYTF. In nucleotides, the CDR3 is TGTGCCAGCAGCCAAAGTACGGGTGGGGGCTACACCTTC.